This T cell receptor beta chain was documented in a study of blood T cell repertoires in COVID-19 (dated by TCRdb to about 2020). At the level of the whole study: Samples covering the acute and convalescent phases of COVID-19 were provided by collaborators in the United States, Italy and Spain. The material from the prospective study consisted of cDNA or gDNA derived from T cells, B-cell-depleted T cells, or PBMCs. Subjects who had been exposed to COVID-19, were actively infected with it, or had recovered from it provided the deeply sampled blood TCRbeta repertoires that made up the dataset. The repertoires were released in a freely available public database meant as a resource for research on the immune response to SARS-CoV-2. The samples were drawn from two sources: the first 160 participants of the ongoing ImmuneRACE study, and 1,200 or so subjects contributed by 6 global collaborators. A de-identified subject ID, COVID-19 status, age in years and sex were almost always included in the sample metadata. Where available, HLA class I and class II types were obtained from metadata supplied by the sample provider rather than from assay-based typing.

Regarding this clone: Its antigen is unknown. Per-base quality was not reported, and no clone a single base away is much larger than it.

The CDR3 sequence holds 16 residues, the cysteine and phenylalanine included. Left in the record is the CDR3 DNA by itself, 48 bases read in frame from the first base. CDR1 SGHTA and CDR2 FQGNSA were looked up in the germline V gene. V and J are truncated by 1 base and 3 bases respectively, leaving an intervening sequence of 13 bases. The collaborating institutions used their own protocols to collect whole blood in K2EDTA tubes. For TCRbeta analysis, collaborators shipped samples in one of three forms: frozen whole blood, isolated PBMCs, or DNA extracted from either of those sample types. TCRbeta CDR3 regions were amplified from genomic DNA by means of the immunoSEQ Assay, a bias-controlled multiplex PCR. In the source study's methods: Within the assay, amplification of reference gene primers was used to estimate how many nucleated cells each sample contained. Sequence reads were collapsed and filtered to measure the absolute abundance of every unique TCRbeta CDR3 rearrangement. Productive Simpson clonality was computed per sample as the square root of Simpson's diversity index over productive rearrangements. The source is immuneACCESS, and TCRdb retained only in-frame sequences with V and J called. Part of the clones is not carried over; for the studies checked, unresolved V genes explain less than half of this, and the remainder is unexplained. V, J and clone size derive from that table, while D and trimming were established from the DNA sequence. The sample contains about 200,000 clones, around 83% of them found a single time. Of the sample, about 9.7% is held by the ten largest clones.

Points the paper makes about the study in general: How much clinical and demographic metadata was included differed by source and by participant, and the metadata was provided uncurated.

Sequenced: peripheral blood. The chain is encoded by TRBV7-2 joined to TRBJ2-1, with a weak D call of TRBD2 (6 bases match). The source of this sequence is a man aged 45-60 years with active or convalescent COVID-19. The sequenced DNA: TGTGCCAGCAGCTTAGTCGGGACTTCTAACTACAATGAGCAGTTCTTC. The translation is CASSLVGTSNYNEQFF.